The clone carrying this T cell receptor beta chain was recorded many times. Its antigen remains unknown. V shed 5 bases and J 2 bases; nucleotides not matched to a gene: 6. The length of the CDR3 is 15 residues. Germline loops: CDR1 LGHDT, CDR2 YNNKEL (reference sequence). The sample comes from a study of T cells in Graves' hyperthyroidism and ophthalmopathy. Regarding the study as a whole: Most clonotypes expanded in thyroid above 0.001 were likewise present in blood. In validation, the model predicted ophthalmopathy. These predictions came a median about 6.2 months before onset.

TCR beta CDR3 regions were amplified from RNA. HTBI primers were used for first-round RT-PCR of the TCR CDR3. From the multiplex PCR reads, TCRdb called clonotypes with MiXCR, one entry per CDR3 protein. The data hold about 37,000 distinct CDR3 sequences, with about 47% observed a single time. Criteria for exclusion of patients were uncontrolled infection, other autoimmune disease, pregnancy or lactation. The source of this sequence is a man aged 40-55 years with Graves' ophthalmopathy. The chain links TRBV3-1 to TRBJ2-5, with TRBD2 matching over 9 bases. The sequenced material came from blood. The CDR3 nucleotides are TGTGCCAGCAGCTCTGGCGGGAGGGTTCAAGAGACCCAGTACTTC. This translates into CASSSGGRVQETQYF.